Listed below are T cell receptor beta chains from one sample, sequenced in a study of blood T cell repertoires in COVID-19. Sequenced by immunoSEQ multiplex PCR; TCRdb stores in-frame clones only, minus some. The sample has more than 250,000 clones, approximately 89% seen once. The sequenced sample consisted of peripheral blood. The receptors here all came from a woman aged 25 to 39 with COVID-19, enrolled during active disease. Both conserved end residues are part of each CDR3. The order of the fields is D gene, V gene, J gene, clone size, CDR3 protein, CDR3 DNA. The D gene is left open where the match is weak. Size is omitted from some rows. Given values are once, few, many or a class for expanded clones.

.	TRBV2	TRBJ1-1	.	CASSDRGGSSRRAFF	TGTGCCAGCAGTGACCGGGGTGGCTCAAGTCGAAGGGCTTTCTTT
.	TRBV7-2	TRBJ1-5	.	CASSLWGTGQPQHF	TGTGCCAGCAGCTTATGGGGTACGGGGCAGCCCCAGCATTTT
.	TRBV7-2	TRBJ1-5	once	CASSPARVLSNQPQHF	TGTGCCAGCAGTCCCGCTCGGGTACTTAGCAATCAGCCCCAGCATTTT
TRBD1	TRBV5-5	TRBJ2-5	once	CASSSYRGLRETQYF	TGTGCCAGCAGCTCTTACAGGGGTTTGAGAGAGACCCAGTACTTC
TRBD2	TRBV18	TRBJ2-5	.	CASSFGGQETQYF	TGTGCCAGCTCCTTCGGGGGGCAAGAGACCCAGTACTTC
TRBD2	TRBV5-1	TRBJ2-1	once	CASSTGTSGNNEQFF	TGCGCCAGCAGCACCGGGACTAGCGGAAACAATGAGCAGTTCTTC
.	TRBV11-3	TRBJ1-2	.	CASSFSANYGYTF	TGTGCCAGCAGCTTTTCGGCTAACTATGGCTACACCTTC
.	TRBV7-2	TRBJ1-1	.	CASSFRSPSPTEAFF	TGTGCCAGCAGCTTCAGGTCCCCAAGCCCAACTGAAGCTTTCTTT
TRBD1	TRBV2	TRBJ1-3	.	CASSLEQGDTIYF	TGTGCCAGCAGTTTAGAACAGGGGGACACCATATATTTT
.	TRBV18	TRBJ2-1	.	CASSQTEYNEQFF	TGTGCCAGCTCACAAACAGAATACAATGAGCAGTTCTTC
.	TRBV2	TRBJ1-1	.	CASGPFSFF	TGTGCCAGCGGGCCTTTTTCTTTCTTT
.	TRBV7-7	TRBJ2-2	once	CASSPTGNAGELFF	TGTGCTAGCAGCCCGACGGGGAACGCCGGGGAGCTGTTTTTT
.	TRBV4-1	TRBJ1-6	.	CASSQAAGSYNSPLHF	TGCGCCAGCAGCCAAGCCGCAGGGTCCTATAATTCACCCCTCCACTTT
TRBD2	TRBV6-5	TRBJ2-3	.	CASTPTGGAADTQYF	TGTGCCAGCACCCCTACCGGGGGGGCAGCGGATACGCAGTATTTT
.	TRBV18	TRBJ2-1	.	CASSRPFFRAFSGNEQFF	TGTGCCAGCTCACGGCCTTTTTTCAGAGCCTTTTCGGGGAATGAGCAGTTCTTC
TRBD1	TRBV5-1	TRBJ1-1	.	CASSERPGTGRNTEAFF	TGCGCCAGCAGTGAACGGCCCGGGACAGGGAGGAACACTGAAGCTTTCTTT